This entry lists 5 T cell receptor beta chains sequenced from one sample in a study of blood T cells in healthy people across ages. Sample-barcoded 5' priming and a J-beta primer mix drove a second PCR of roughly 7 to 11 cycles. TCRdb itself ran the 5' RACE reads through MiXCR, one entry per CDR3 protein. The table includes hundreds of thousands of distinct CDR3 sequences, roughly 58% detected once. The sample comprised blood. The origin of the receptors is a man aged 60 to 75 in good health.

The rearrangement joins TRBV24-1 to TRBJ2-7; TRBD1 might be the D (5 bases). The germline gives CDR1 KGHDR, CDR2 SFDVKD. Deletions cut 6 bases from V and 5 bases from J, with 22 bases between. CDR3 length: 16 residues. The DNA of the CDR3 is TGTGCCACCAGTAACCGACAGAGCCCTCCTCTGGACGAGCAGTACTTC. Protein sequence: CATSNRQSPPLDEQYF.

The J gene is TRBJ1-2, the V gene TRBV5-1; D is unresolved. This CDR3 has 15 amino acids. V lost 0 bases, J lost 5 bases, and 14 bases lay in between. Germline V gene sequence: CDR1 SGHRS, CDR2 YFSETQ. The CDR3 sequence: CASSLERASFYGYTF. In DNA, the CDR3 is TGCGCCAGCAGCTTGGAAAGGGCTTCCTTTTATGGCTACACCTTC.

This clonotype was observed a handful of times. V gene TRBV7-2 combines with J gene TRBJ2-4; 14 bases map to TRBD2. The CDR3 extends over 19 amino acids. Per germline, CDR1 SGHTA and CDR2 FQGNSA. V lost 0 bases to trimming and J lost 1 base; unmatched junction nucleotides: 5. The DNA for the CDR3 is TGTGCCAGCAGCTTAGCAACGACTAGCGGGGGGGTGGCCAAAAACATTCAGTACTTC. It codes for CASSLATTSGGVAKNIQYF.

This clonotype was seen only a few times. The rearrangement links TRBV7-2 to TRBJ2-1; TRBD2 matches 14 bases. Germline lookup yields CDR1 SGHTA and CDR2 FQGNSA. Unmatched junction bases numbered 5, after V lost 8 bases and J lost 8 bases. The CDR3 extends over 14 amino acids. The CDR3 nucleotides are TGTGCCAGCGGGCGGACTAGCGGGGGGCATGAGCAGTTCTTC. Translated: CASGRTSGGHEQFF.

This clonotype was observed a handful of times. The J gene is TRBJ2-5, the V gene TRBV5-1, with 8 bases fitting TRBD2. CDR1 and CDR2 (germline): SGHRS, YFSETQ. Trimming at V came to 5 bases and at J to 5 bases, leaving 8 bases not matched to a gene. This CDR3 comprises 14 residues. The CDR3 region has the DNA TGCGCCAGCAGGATTAGCGGGGAAGAGGAGACCCAGTACTTC. It yields the protein CASRISGEEETQYF.